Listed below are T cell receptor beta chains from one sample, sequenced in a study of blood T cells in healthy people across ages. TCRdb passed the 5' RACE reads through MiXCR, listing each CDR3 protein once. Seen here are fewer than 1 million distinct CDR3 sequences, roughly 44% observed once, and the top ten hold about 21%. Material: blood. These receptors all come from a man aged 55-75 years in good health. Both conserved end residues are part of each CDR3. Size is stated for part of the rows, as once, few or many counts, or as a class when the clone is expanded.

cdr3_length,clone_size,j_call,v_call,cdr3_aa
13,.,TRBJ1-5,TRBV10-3,CAIRGSDDQPQHF
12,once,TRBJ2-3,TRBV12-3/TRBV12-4,CASSFIANMQYF
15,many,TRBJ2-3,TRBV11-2,CASSLGGGITDTQYF
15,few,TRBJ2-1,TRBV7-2,CASSLVRRGGDEQFF
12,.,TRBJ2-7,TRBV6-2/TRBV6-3,CASNRQGYEQYF
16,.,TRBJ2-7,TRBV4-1,CASSQDSWPGAYEQYF
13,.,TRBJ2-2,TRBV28,CASREHAGGELFF
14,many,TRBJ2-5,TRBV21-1,CASSDPSAGETQYF
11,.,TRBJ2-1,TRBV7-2,CAVNQGTEQFF
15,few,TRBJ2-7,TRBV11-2,CASSQSSGFSYEQYF
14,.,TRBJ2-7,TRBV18,CASSQTGISYEQYF
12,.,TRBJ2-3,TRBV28,CASSGVPDTQYF
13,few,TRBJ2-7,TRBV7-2,CASSLGKSYEQYF
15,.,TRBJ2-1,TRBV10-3,CAISESSGEANEQFF
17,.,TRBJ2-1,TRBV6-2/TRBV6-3,CASSYHVRDYSYNEQFF
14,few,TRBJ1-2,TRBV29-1,CSVEVGGGSYGYTF
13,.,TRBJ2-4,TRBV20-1,CSARGDVENIQYF
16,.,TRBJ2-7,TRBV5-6,CASSFPSGRRMYEQYF
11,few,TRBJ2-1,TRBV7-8,CASSFGVMQFF
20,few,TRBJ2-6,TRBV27,CASSGPPRTGISLGANVLTF
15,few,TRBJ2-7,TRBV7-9,CASSFEEGSRYEQYF
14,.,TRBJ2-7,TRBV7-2,CASSLAGAPYEQYF
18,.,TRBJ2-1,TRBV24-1,CATSDLGDWASSYNEQFF
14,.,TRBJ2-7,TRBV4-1,CASSHQGTGYEQYF
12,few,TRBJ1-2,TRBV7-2,CASSSSPSGYTF
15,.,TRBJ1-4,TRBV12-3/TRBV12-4,CASSWGTSGQEKLFF
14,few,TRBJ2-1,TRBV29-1,CSGLTRSPHNEQFF
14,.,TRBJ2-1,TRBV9,CASRQGVANGEQFF
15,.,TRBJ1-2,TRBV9,CASSSRTGGKGGYTF
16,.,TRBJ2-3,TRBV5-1,CASSDSGGRSTDTQYF
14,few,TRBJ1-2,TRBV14,CASSPPAGANGYTF
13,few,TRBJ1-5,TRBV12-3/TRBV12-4,CASSSASAQPQHF
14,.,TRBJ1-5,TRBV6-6,CASSYPQGDQPQHF
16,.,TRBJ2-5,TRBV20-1,CSAVGRASGGLKTQYF
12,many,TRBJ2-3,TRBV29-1,CSVPGDTDTQYF
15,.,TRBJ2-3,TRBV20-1,CSARELAGDSDTQYF
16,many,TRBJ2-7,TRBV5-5,CASSLALTGGASGQYF
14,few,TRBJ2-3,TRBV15,CATTAGHLTDTQYF
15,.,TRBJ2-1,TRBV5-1,CASSTMGDSYNEQFF
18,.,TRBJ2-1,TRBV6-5,CASSYQGQVGPYRNEQFF
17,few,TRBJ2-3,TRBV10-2,CASSEPLMGGSRDTQYF
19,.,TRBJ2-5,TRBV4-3,CASSQDRSGGGSPLETQYF
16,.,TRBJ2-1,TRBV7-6,CASTPVGREVVNEQFF
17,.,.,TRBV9,CASSVGLAGAGVETQYF
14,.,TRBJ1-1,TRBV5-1,CASSLTGVRTEAFF
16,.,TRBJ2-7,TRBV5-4,CASGLAGGMKTYEQYF
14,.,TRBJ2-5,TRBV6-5,CASTTTGGGVTQYF
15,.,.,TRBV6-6,CASRRLGEGGGEQYF
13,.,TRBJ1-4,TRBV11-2,CASSSVANEKLFF
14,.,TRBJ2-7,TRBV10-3,CAISPGTSGYEQYF